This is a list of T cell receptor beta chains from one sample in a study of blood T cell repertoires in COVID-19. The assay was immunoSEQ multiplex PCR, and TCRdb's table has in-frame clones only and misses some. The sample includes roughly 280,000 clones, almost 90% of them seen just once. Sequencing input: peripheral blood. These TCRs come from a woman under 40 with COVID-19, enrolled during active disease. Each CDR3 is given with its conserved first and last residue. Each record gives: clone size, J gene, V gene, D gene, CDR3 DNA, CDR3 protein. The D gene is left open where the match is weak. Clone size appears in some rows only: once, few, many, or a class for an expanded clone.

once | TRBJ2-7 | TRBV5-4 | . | TGTGCCAGCAGGCAGGAGGCGGCCTACGAGCAGTACTTC | CASRQEAAYEQYF
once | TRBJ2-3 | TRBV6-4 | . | TGTGCCACCAGAGGGGGAAACACAGATACGCAGTATTTT | CATRGGNTDTQYF
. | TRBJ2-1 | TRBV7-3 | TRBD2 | TGTGCCAGCAGCTTTTCGGGACTAGCGGACAATGAGCAGTTCTTC | CASSFSGLADNEQFF
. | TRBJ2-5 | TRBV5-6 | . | TGTGCCAGCAGCTTGAATGGCGGGATCCAAGAGACCCAGTACTTC | CASSLNGGIQETQYF
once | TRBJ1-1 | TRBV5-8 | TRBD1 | TGTGCCAGCAGCTGGGGGACAGGATGGGACACTGAAGCTTTCTTT | CASSWGTGWDTEAFF
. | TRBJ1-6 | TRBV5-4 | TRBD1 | TGTGCCAGCAGCTTGGGTCGGGACAGGGTTAATTCACCCCTCCACTTT | CASSLGRDRVNSPLHF
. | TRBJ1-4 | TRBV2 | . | TGTGCCAGCAGGACCGGGGGTCGGGCGGGTGAAAAACTGTTTTTT | CASRTGGRAGEKLFF
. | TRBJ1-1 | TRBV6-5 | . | TGTGCCAGCACCATACAGGGTATGTACACTGAAGCTTTCTTT | CASTIQGMYTEAFF
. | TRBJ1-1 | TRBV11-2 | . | TGTGCCAGCAGCTTTCACGGCGGTGAAGCTTTCTTT | CASSFHGGEAFF
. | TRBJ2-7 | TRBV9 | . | TGTGCCAGCAGCGTATTTCCAGGGTCCTACGAGCAGTACTTC | CASSVFPGSYEQYF
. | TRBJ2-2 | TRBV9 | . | TGTGCCAGCAGCGTAGGGCAAACCGGGGAGCTGTTTTTT | CASSVGQTGELFF
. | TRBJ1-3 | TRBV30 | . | TGTGCCTGGAGTGTACTCATCTCTGGAAACACCATATATTTT | CAWSVLISGNTIYF
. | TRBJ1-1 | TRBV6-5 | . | TGTGCCAGCAGTTACTCGGGGGCATCTGAAGCTTTCTTT | CASSYSGASEAFF
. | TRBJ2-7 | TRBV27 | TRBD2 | TGTGCCAGCAGCGTCATAGCGGGGTTTTACGAGCAGTACTTC | CASSVIAGFYEQYF
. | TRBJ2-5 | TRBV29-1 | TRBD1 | TGCAGCGTCAGGACAGGGCAAGGCCAGTACTTC | CSVRTGQGQYF
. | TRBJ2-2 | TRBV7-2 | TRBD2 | TGTGCCAGCAGCCCGAACATTGGACTAGCGGGGACCGGGGAGCTGTTTTTT | CASSPNIGLAGTGELFF
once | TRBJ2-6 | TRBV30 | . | TGTGCCTGGACAGTACAAGGGGCCAACGTCCTGACTTTC | CAWTVQGANVLTF
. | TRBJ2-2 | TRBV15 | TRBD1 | TGTGCCACCAGCAGAGGTGACAGGGCGGCCGGGGAGCTGTTTTTT | CATSRGDRAAGELFF
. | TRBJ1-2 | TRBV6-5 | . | TGTGCCACCTCCAGGAGGGAGCACTATGGCTACACCTTC | CATSRREHYGYTF
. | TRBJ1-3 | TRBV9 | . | TGTGCCAGCAGCGTAGATGGTAGGAGTGCCAAGCTATTAGGCACCATATATTTT | CASSVDGRSAKLLGTIYF
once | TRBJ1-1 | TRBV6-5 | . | TGTGCCAGCAGTTGGACTAAGGGCACTGAAGCTTTCTTT | CASSWTKGTEAFF
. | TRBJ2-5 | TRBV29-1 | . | TGCAGCGTTGCCAGGGAACCCCAAGAGACCCAGTACTTC | CSVAREPQETQYF
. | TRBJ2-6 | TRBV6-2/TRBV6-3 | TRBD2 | TGTGCCAGCAGCTGGGGACTAGAAGATGGGGCCAACGTCCTGACTTTC | CASSWGLEDGANVLTF
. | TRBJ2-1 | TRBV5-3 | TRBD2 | TGTGCCAGAAGCTCACCTAGCGGGAGGGCCCTGCATGAGCAGTTCTTC | CARSSPSGRALHEQFF
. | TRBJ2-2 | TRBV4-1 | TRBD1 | TGCGCCAGCAGCCGGTTAGGGGGCGGCGTCAGAGACGGGGAGCTGTTTTTT | CASSRLGGGVRDGELFF
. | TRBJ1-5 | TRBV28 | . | TGTGCCAGCAGTTTATCCCCATTGAGTCAGCCCCAGCATTTT | CASSLSPLSQPQHF
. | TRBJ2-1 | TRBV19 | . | TGTGCCAGTAGTGAGGCCACTCCCTACAATGAGCAGTTCTTC | CASSEATPYNEQFF
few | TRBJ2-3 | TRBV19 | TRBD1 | TGTGCCAGTAGTACACAGGGGGCCGGAGATACGCAGTATTTT | CASSTQGAGDTQYF
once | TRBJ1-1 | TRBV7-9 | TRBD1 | TGTGCCACTTCCGGGACAGGGACAATTGGAGAAGCTTTCTTT | CATSGTGTIGEAFF
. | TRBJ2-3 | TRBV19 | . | TGTGCCAGTAGTCTCTATTTGACACCCGATACGCAGTATTTT | CASSLYLTPDTQYF
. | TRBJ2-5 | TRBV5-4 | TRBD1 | TGTGCCAGCAGCTTACCTCGGACAGGGGTTAGGGAGACCCAGTACTTC | CASSLPRTGVRETQYF
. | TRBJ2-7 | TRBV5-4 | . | TGTGCCAGCAGCTTCTCCGGGTTCGAGCAGTACTTC | CASSFSGFEQYF
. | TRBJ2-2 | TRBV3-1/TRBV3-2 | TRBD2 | TGTGCCAGCAGCACTAGCGGGAGGGCGGACACCGGGGAGCTGTTTTTT | CASSTSGRADTGELFF
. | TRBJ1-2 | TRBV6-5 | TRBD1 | TGTGCCAGCAAGGCCTTACAGGGGGCATCTGGCTACACCTTC | CASKALQGASGYTF
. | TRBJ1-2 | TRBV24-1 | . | TGTGCCACCAGTGATTTTGAGTATGGCTACACCTTC | CATSDFEYGYTF
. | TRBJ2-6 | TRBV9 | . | TGTGCCAGCAGCGTAGGAGCCTCCTGGGCCAACGTCCTGACTTTC | CASSVGASWANVLTF
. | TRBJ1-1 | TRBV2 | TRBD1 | TGTGCCAGCAGTGGACTAAGGACAGGCACTGAAGCTTTCTTT | CASSGLRTGTEAFF
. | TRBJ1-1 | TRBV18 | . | TGTGCCAGCTCACCATTATCCCAGGGGTGGAACACTGAAGCTTTCTTT | CASSPLSQGWNTEAFF
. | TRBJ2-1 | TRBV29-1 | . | TGCAGCGTTGGGGACGGGGGATACAATGAGCAGTTCTTC | CSVGDGGYNEQFF
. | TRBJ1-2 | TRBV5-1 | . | TGCGCCAGCAGCCCAATCGTGGGGGCCTATGGCTACACCTTC | CASSPIVGAYGYTF
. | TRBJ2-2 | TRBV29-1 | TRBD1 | TGCAGCGTCTCGCCGGGACAGGGGGTCACCGGGGAGCTGTTTTTT | CSVSPGQGVTGELFF
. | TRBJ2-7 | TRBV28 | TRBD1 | TGTGCCAGCAGTTTAGGCGGACAGGGCTACGAGCAGTACTTC | CASSLGGQGYEQYF
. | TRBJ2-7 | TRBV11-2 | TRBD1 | TGTGCCAGCAGCACAGACAGGGTAAGCCTCTACGAGCAGTACTTC | CASSTDRVSLYEQYF
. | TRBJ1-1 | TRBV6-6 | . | TGTGCCAGCAGTTACAGGGGTATCGAGACTGAAGCTTTCTTT | CASSYRGIETEAFF
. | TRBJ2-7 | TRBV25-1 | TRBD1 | TGTGCCAGCAGTGAGACAGGGGTTGAGCAGTACTTC | CASSETGVEQYF